The T cell receptor (beta chain) described here comes from a study of blood T cell repertoires in COVID-19 (dated by TCRdb to the early 2020s). About the investigation overall: Collaborator samples came from the United States, Italy and Spain and covered acute and convalescent phases of COVID-19. Where available, HLA class I and class II types were obtained from metadata supplied by the sample provider rather than from assay-based typing. The material from the prospective study consisted of cDNA or gDNA derived from T cells, B-cell-depleted T cells, or PBMCs. Sample metadata almost always included a de-identified subject ID, COVID-19 status, age in years and sex. The repertoires were released in a freely available public database meant as a resource for research on the immune response to SARS-CoV-2. Samples were obtained from the ongoing ImmuneRACE study (first 160 participants) and from about 1,300 subjects provided by 6 global collaborators. The dataset comprised deeply sampled blood TCRbeta repertoires from subjects exposed to, actively infected with, or recovered from COVID-19. What the authors observed across the whole study: The quantity of clinical and demographic metadata differed by source and by participant and was supplied without curation.

TCRbeta CDR3 regions were amplified from genomic DNA by means of the immunoSEQ Assay, a bias-controlled multiplex PCR. As for the original processing: Within the assay, amplification of reference gene primers was used to estimate how many nucleated cells each sample contained. To quantify the absolute abundance of each unique TCRbeta CDR3 rearrangement, sequence reads were collapsed and filtered. Productive Simpson clonality was computed per sample as the square root of Simpson's diversity index over productive rearrangements. TCRdb mirrors the immuneACCESS table, restricted to in-frame sequences. Some clones are absent from its copies; in checked studies, under half trace to an unresolved V gene, and the reason for the others is unknown. That table supplies the V and J calls and clone size; D and trimming were determined from the DNA. The sample includes roughly 150,000 clones, with roughly 85% observed a single time. The ten largest clones add up to more than 5% of the sample.

Whole blood was collected in K2EDTA tubes by collaborating institutions according to the institutions' own protocols. For TCRbeta analysis, collaborators shipped samples as frozen whole blood, isolated PBMCs, or DNA extracted from either of those sample types. The germline V gene encodes CDR1 MNHNY and CDR2 SVGAGI (reference sequence). The V end gives up 6 bases and the J end 9 bases, leaving 9 bases in the junction not matched to a gene. Spanning cysteine to phenylalanine, the CDR3 consists of 14 amino acids. Only the CDR3 part of the read is kept: 42 bases, read in frame from the first base. Comments on this clone: No cognate antigen has been identified for it. There are no base qualities to consult, and no much larger clone falls within one base.

Sequenced input: peripheral blood. This TCR derives from a human donor in a cohort sampled during active COVID-19. Recombination joined TRBV6-6 with TRBJ2-1; TRBD2 aligns with 9 central bases. The CDR3 protein is CASRGSGRAGEQFF. In nucleotides, the sequence is TGTGCCAGCAGAGGTAGCGGGAGAGCGGGTGAGCAGTTCTTC.